The 31 T cell receptor beta chains in this list originate from one sample, sequenced in a study of HIV-infected patients and healthy controls. MiXCR, applied by TCRdb to the 5' RACE reads, yields one record per CDR3 protein. This sample has about 67,000 distinct CDR3 sequences, with roughly 16% found just once. The specimen was CD4+ T cells from blood. The receptors were sampled from a human donor in good health.

This clonotype came up many times. The V call is TRBV29-1, the J call TRBJ2-3; TRBD1 might be the D (5 bases). The V and J ends lost 5 bases and 2 bases respectively, with 23 bases between them. The CDR3 is 17 residues long. In germline, CDR1 is SQVTM, CDR2 ANQGSEA. The CDR3 reads CSVYPGWGGPHTDTQYF. CDR3 DNA: TGCAGCGTTTATCCCGGTTGGGGCGGACCACACACAGATACGCAGTATTTT.

A few counts support this clonotype. This chain connects TRBV11-2 to TRBJ1-1, with D unclear. Trimming took 1 base from V and 3 from J, leaving 3 bases between them. The length of the CDR3 is 12 residues. The germline CDR1 and CDR2 sequences are SGHAT and FQNNGV. The CDR3 sequence: CASSLVDTEAFF. The CDR3 DNA follows: TGTGCCAGCAGCTTAGTCGACACTGAAGCTTTCTTT.

CDR3 sequence reads: CASSHWTGLSSYNSPLHF. CDR3 sequence (DNA): TGTGCCAGCAGCCATTGGACAGGGTTAAGCTCCTATAATTCACCCCTCCACTTT. This chain joins TRBV3-2 and TRBJ1-6; the table assigns TRBD1, which was not confirmed against the DNA. TRBV3-2 is an annotated pseudogene. This CDR3 has 18 residues.

This clonotype was seen at least ten times. V is TRBV7-2 and J is TRBJ2-1; 7 bases agree with TRBD1. There are 16 residues in the CDR3. Germline V lookup: CDR1 SGHTA, CDR2 FQGNSA. With V trimmed by 3 bases and J by 4 bases, 9 bases remained unmatched. This CDR3 reads CASSFTGTAIYNEQFF. In nucleotides, the CDR3 is TGTGCCAGCAGCTTTACCGGGACAGCGATTTACAATGAGCAGTTCTTC.

This clonotype has more than one count but fewer than ten. The chain uses TRBV19 and TRBJ2-5; maybe TRBD2 (6 bases). This CDR3 spans 16 amino acids. Trimming removed 5 bases at V and 2 bases at J, with 18 bases between. CDR1 and CDR2 (germline): LNHDA, SQIVND (reference sequence). CDR3: CASSWDWRGSQETQYF. As DNA, the CDR3 is TGTGCCAGTAGTTGGGACTGGCGGGGTTCGCAAGAGACCCAGTACTTC.

In regard to this clonotype: At one end, the junction sequence differs from germline, possibly due to a read error. V and J are TRBV19 and TRBJ2-1; 7 bases match TRBD2. This CDR3 is built from 14 residues. Germline-derived CDR1 and CDR2 are LNHDA and SQIVND (reference sequence). The CDR3 sequence is CGSSSGLGSYEQFF. Here the CDR3 DNA reads TGTGGCAGTAGTTCAGGACTAGGCTCGTACGAGCAGTTCTTC.

The rearrangement links TRBV2 to TRBJ2-7, with 7 positions matching TRBD1. CDR3 length: 13 amino acids. In germline, CDR1 is SNHLY, CDR2 FYNNEI. Trimming cost V 1 base and J 6 bases; bases outside gene matches: 3. The chain's CDR3 is CASSEGTGTEQYF. In DNA, the CDR3 is TGTGCCAGCAGTGAAGGGACAGGAACCGAGCAGTACTTC.

The V call is TRBV23-1, the J call TRBJ2-7; the D gene is possibly TRBD1 (5 bases). TRBV23-1 is treated as an ORF (open reading frame) with a function not yet certain. The V and J ends lost 9 bases and 5 bases respectively, with 23 bases between them. The CDR3 extends over 15 amino acids. This CDR3 is CASSNRGDGVHEQYF. The CDR3 DNA reads as TGCGCCAGTAGCAATAGGGGCGACGGAGTCCACGAGCAGTACTTC.

This clonotype was recorded at least ten times. The chain employs TRBV20-1 and TRBJ1-5, with 9 bases matching TRBD1. Germline V gives CDR1 DFQATT, CDR2 SNEGSKA (reference sequence). This CDR3 has 13 residues. V was pared by 4 bases and J by 4 bases, with 2 bases of the junction left unmatched. CDR3 DNA: TGCAGTGCTACAGGACAGGGGAATCAGCCCCAGCATTTT. Its protein is CSATGQGNQPQHF.

The rearrangement links TRBV12-3 or TRBV12-4 to TRBJ2-1, with D possibly being TRBD1 (5 bases). CDR3 length: 13 amino acids. V was pared by 5 bases and J by 10 bases, with 15 bases between. The CDR3 sequence: CASSRQSLREQFF. In DNA, the CDR3 is TGTGCCAGCAGTCGACAGAGCTTACGAGAGCAGTTCTTC.

The chain employs TRBV7-3 and TRBJ2-2; no clear D. Trimming removed 0 bases at V and 3 bases at J, with 8 bases between. Germline lookup yields CDR1 SGHTA and CDR2 FQGTGA. This CDR3 spans 15 amino acids. The CDR3 coding sequence is TGTGCCAGCAGCTTAACGATGTGGGACACCGGGGAGCTGTTTTTT. Protein: CASSLTMWDTGELFF.

The chain links TRBV6-2 or TRBV6-3 to TRBJ2-4, with TRBD2 matching 14 bases. Germline CDR1 and CDR2: MNHEY and SVGEGT. Losses at the gene ends were 6 bases for V and 1 base for J; bases not matched to a gene: 8. CDR3 length: 18 residues. Written as DNA, the CDR3 is TGTGCCAGCAGCTCCGGGACTAGCGGGAGTCTGGCCAAAAACATTCAGTACTTC. Its translation is CASSSGTSGSLAKNIQYF.

This chain links TRBV29-1 with TRBJ1-2, with a weak D call TRBD1 (5 bases). Germline lookup yields CDR1 SQVTM and CDR2 ANQGSEA. The CDR3 runs to 14 residues. For the CDR3, the DNA is TGCGGAGGCGGGGGGTCACCCCCTAACTATGGCTACACCTTC. It is translated as CGGGGSPPNYGYTF.

This clonotype was counted ten times or more. DNA of the CDR3: TGTGCCATCAGTGAGTCTCTAGCGGGGTTTACCTACGAGCAGTACTTC. Its protein product is CAISESLAGFTYEQYF. The chain employs TRBV10-3 and TRBJ2-7; TRBD2 aligns across 9 bases. CDR3 size: 16 residues. The junction had 5 bases not matched to a gene; V was cut back by 0 bases and J by 2 bases. CDR1 and CDR2 (germline): ENHRY, SYGVKD.

This clonotype was observed a few times. The genes are TRBV7-2 and TRBJ2-7; D may be TRBD1 or TRBD2 (7 bases each). Looked up from germline, CDR1 is SGHTA and CDR2 is FQGNSA. V was cut by 5 bases and J by 7 bases, with 21 bases left in between. The CDR3 totals 15 residues. The CDR3 sequence: CASSQGGGPVKEQYF. CDR3 DNA: TGTGCCAGCAGCCAGGGGGGGGGGCCCGTGAAGGAGCAGTACTTC. Full variable domain (remainder filled in from reference TRBV7-2 and TRBJ2-7): GAGVSQSPSNKVTEKGKDVELRCDPISGHTALYWYRQSLGQGLEFLIYFQGNSAPDKSGLPSDRFSAERTGGSVSTLTIQRTQQEDSAVYLCASSQGGGPVKEQYFGPGTRLTVT.

Note on this clonotype: One base away lies a much larger clone, so this may be a sequencing read error. The chain joins TRBV12-3 or TRBV12-4 to TRBJ2-6; no clear D gene. This CDR3 comprises 13 residues. With 6 bases removed from V and 2 bases from J, the gap between germline ends came to 5 bases. The CDR3 DNA is TGTGCCAGCAGGGTCGCTGGGGCCAACGTCCTGACTTTC. It yields the protein CASRVAGANVLTF.

This clonotype was detected ten times or more. The chain is built from TRBV20-1 and TRBJ1-1; D unresolved. V shed 1 base and J shed 7 bases, with 13 bases lying between them. This CDR3 spans 13 amino acids. Germline V gene lookup returns CDR1 DFQATT and CDR2 SNEGSKA (reference sequence). CDR3 region: CSARVQSSNEAFF. The CDR3 region has the DNA TGCAGTGCTAGAGTTCAGAGCTCAAATGAAGCTTTCTTT.

The chain couples TRBV7-2 to TRBJ1-5; D gene uncertain. Germline values: CDR1 SGHTA, CDR2 FQGNSA. This CDR3 has 15 residues. V gave up 5 bases and J gave up 4 bases, with 15 bases separating them. CDR3 bases: TGTGCCAGCAGCCCAGAACGGGTCGGGAATCAGCCCCAGCATTTT. Protein product: CASSPERVGNQPQHF.

The chain links TRBV2 to TRBJ2-5; maybe TRBD2 (5 bases). Deletions cut 6 bases from V and 4 bases from J, with 9 bases between. CDR1 and CDR2 from the germline V gene are SNHLY and FYNNEI. The CDR3 spans 12 residues. CDR3 residues: CASRSGTETQYF. The CDR3 DNA sequence: TGTGCCAGCAGATCGGGAACAGAGACCCAGTACTTC. The complete variable domain, with remaining parts taken from reference TRBV2 and TRBJ2-5, reads EPEVTQTPSHQVTQMGQEVILRCVPISNHLYFYWYRQILGQKVEFLVSFYNNEISEKSEIFDDQFSVERPDGSNFTLKIRSTKLEDSAMYFCASRSGTETQYFGPGTRLLVL.

This clonotype was detected ten times or more. The chain joins TRBV12-3 or TRBV12-4 to TRBJ1-1; 8 bases fit TRBD1. V gave up 6 bases and J gave up 0 bases; unmatched junction bases: 12. The CDR3 extends over 17 amino acids. CDR3 sequence (DNA): TGTGCCAGCAGCACCGGGACAGGCAATCCGTTGAACACTGAAGCTTTCTTT. Amino acid sequence: CASSTGTGNPLNTEAFF.

This clonotype appeared a few times. The chain couples TRBV12-3 or TRBV12-4 to TRBJ2-7; the match to TRBD1 covers 12 bases. Germline trimming cut 5 bases from V and 5 bases from J; bases unmatched to any gene: 7. This CDR3 is 15 amino acids long. The CDR3: CASSPTGTGGHEQYF. The CDR3 nucleotides read TGTGCCAGCAGTCCTACCGGGACAGGGGGCCACGAGCAGTACTTC.

This clonotype was seen ten or more times. The chain has TRBV30 and TRBJ1-2; weak D call: TRBD1 (5 bases). Germline V lookup: CDR1 GTSNPN, CDR2 SVGIG (reference sequence). CDR3 length: 13 amino acids. V dropped 4 bases and J dropped 0 bases, with 9 bases sitting between them. The CDR3, as DNA: TGTGCCTGGACGACAGAAACTAACTATGGCTACACCTTC. Amino acid sequence: CAWTTETNYGYTF.

This clonotype has a count of ten or more. The V call is TRBV20-1, the J call TRBJ2-7; tentatively, D is TRBD1 (6 bases). Germline V gives CDR1 DFQATT, CDR2 SNEGSKA (reference sequence). The V end was cut by 6 bases, the J end by 12 bases, with 21 bases between. The CDR3 loop spans 12 amino acids. CDR3 protein: CSAEKRPGAGYF. Here the CDR3 DNA reads TGCAGTGCGGAAAAGAGACCAGGGGCGGGGTACTTC.

This clonotype was seen at least ten times. The V call is TRBV7-9, the J call TRBJ2-7; the match to TRBD2 covers 7 bases. The J segment lost 2 bases and the V segment lost 6 bases, leaving 7 bases of the junction unmatched. CDR1 and CDR2 (germline): SEHNR, FQNEAQ (reference sequence). This CDR3 is 14 amino acids long. In DNA, the CDR3 is TGTGCCAGCAGACGTAGCGGGCTTACCTACGAGCAGTACTTC. It specifies CASRRSGLTYEQYF.

This clonotype occurred many times. This chain uses TRBV4-2 with TRBJ2-7, with D unclear. Trimming removed 0 bases at V and 5 bases at J, with 5 bases between. This CDR3 region has 12 residues. Germline loops: CDR1 LGHNA, CDR2 YNFKEQ. The DNA for the CDR3 is TGTGCCAGCAGCCAAGATGTGAACGAGCAGTACTTC. Translated, it gives CASSQDVNEQYF.

This clonotype appeared a few times. The chain has TRBV4-3 and TRBJ2-7, with D unresolved. Trimming shortened V by 1 base and J by 2 bases, and 12 bases separated the two germline ends. CDR3 length: 15 amino acids. The germline gives CDR1 LGHNA, CDR2 YSLEER. The CDR3: CASSQGVAETYEQYF. CDR3 bases: TGCGCCAGCAGCCAAGGGGTGGCTGAGACCTACGAGCAGTACTTC.

The rearrangement links TRBV21-1 to TRBJ1-1; the table's D call of TRBD1 was not tested on the DNA. TRBV21-1 is a documented pseudogene. The CDR3 has 16 amino acids. This CDR3 is CASSLHREPLNTEAFF. CDR3 in DNA: TGTGCCAGCAGCCTTCACAGGGAGCCGCTGAACACTGAAGCTTTCTTT.

This clonotype was counted a few times. The gene calls are TRBV2 and TRBJ2-1, with D hard to call. Trimming took 6 bases from V and 4 from J, leaving 10 bases between them. The CDR3 runs to 13 residues. Per the germline V gene, CDR1 is SNHLY and CDR2 is FYNNEI. The CDR3 nucleotides are TGTGCCAGCAGGTCAAGGGCATACAATGAGCAGTTCTTC. It is translated as CASRSRAYNEQFF.

This clonotype was seen more than once but under ten times. V gene TRBV12-3 or TRBV12-4 combines with J gene TRBJ1-2; possible D gene TRBD1, 6 bases. There are 15 residues in the CDR3. V was trimmed by 6 bases and J by 2 bases, leaving 16 bases between them. CDR3 loop: CASRMSGQANYGYTF. DNA for the CDR3: TGTGCCAGCAGAATGTCGGGACAAGCAAACTATGGCTACACCTTC.

A word on this clonotype: This may come from a read error, since a much larger clone is one base off. This sequence joins TRBV7-9 and TRBJ2-3, with 8 bases identical to TRBD1. The CDR3 loop spans 15 amino acids. J gave up 2 bases and V 5 bases, and 6 bases lay outside the gene matches. The germline gives CDR1 SEHNR, CDR2 FQNEAQ (reference sequence). This CDR3 is CASSTRDRSTDTQYF. In DNA, the CDR3 is TGTGCCAGCAGCACCCGGGACAGGTCCACAGATACGCAGTATTTT.

The chain employs TRBV18 and TRBJ1-1; the D is unclear. Germline loops: CDR1 KGHSH, CDR2 LQKENI. The length of the CDR3 is 13 residues. Trimming left V 0 bases short and J 5 bases short, with 7 bases between. The CDR3 region has the DNA TGTGCCAGCTCACCACCGGGGAGGACTGAAGCTTTCTTT. It yields the protein CASSPPGRTEAFF. Drawing the rest from reference TRBV18 and TRBJ1-1, the complete variable domain is NAGVMQNPRHLVRRRGQEARLRCSPMKGHSHVYWYRQLPEEGLKFMVYLQKENIIDESGMPKERFSAEFPKEGPSILRIQQVVRGDSAAYFCASSPPGRTEAFFGQGTRLTVV.